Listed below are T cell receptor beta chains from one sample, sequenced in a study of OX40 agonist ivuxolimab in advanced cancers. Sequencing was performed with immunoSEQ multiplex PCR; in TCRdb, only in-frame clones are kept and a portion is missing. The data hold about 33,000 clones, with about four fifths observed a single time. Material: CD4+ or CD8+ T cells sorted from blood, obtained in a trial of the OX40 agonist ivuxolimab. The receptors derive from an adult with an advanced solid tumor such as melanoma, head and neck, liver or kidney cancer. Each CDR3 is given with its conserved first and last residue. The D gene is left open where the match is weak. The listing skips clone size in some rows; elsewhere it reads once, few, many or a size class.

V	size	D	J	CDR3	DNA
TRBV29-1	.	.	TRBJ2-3	CSVEGRATDTQYF	TGCAGCGTTGAGGGAAGGGCCACAGATACGCAGTATTTT
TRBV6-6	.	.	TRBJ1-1	CASNFRGEDTEAFF	TGTGCCAGCAATTTCAGGGGCGAAGACACTGAAGCTTTCTTT
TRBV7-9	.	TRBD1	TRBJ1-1	CASSSTGGLTEAFF	TGTGCCAGCAGCTCGACAGGGGGCCTCACTGAAGCTTTCTTT
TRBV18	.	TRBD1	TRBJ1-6	CASSPGTGGNSPLHF	TGTGCCAGCTCACCTGGGACAGGTGGAAATTCACCCCTCCACTTT
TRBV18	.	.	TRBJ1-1	CASSRDLNTEAFF	TGTGCCAGCTCCCGGGACCTGAACACTGAAGCTTTCTTT
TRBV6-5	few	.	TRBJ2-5	CASRRTRGWETQYF	TGTGCCAGCAGGAGAACAAGGGGGTGGGAGACCCAGTACTTC
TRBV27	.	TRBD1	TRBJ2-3	CASSLDYRGVDTQYF	TGTGCCAGCAGTTTGGACTACAGGGGGGTGGATACGCAGTATTTT
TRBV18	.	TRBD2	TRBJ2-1	CASSLWTSGGLNEQFF	TGTGCCAGCTCACTGTGGACTAGCGGGGGGTTGAATGAGCAGTTCTTC
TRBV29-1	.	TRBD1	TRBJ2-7	CSVEVIKDRAGSEQYF	TGCAGCGTTGAAGTTATTAAGGACAGGGCTGGGAGCGAGCAGTACTTC
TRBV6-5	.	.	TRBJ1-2	CAARTENYGYTF	TGTGCCGCTCGGACAGAGAACTATGGCTACACCTTC
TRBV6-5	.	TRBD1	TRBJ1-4	CASSPGQGGGLFF	TGTGCCAGCAGCCCCGGACAGGGGGGGGGACTGTTTTTT
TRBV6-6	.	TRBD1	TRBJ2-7	CASSFDAGQGYEQYF	TGTGCCAGCAGTTTTGATGCAGGACAGGGCTACGAGCAGTACTTC
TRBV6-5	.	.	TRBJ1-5	CASSYSGTVKPQHF	TGTGCCAGCAGTTACTCCGGGACGGTTAAGCCCCAGCATTTT
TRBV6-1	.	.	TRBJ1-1	CASSEAGLLNTEAFF	TGTGCCAGCAGTGAAGCGGGGCTTTTGAACACTGAAGCTTTCTTT
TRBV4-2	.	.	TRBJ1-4	CASSPEGSTNEKLFF	TGTGCCAGCAGCCCCGAGGGGTCAACTAATGAAAAACTGTTTTTT
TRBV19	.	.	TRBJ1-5	CASSSLNQGSGNQPQHF	TGTGCCAGTAGTTCCTTGAATCAGGGCTCCGGCAATCAGCCCCAGCATTTT
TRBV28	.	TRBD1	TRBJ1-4	CASSSEPGQEEKLFF	TGTGCCAGCAGTTCGGAGCCGGGACAGGAAGAAAAACTGTTTTTT
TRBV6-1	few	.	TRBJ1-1	CASGVQGNTEAFF	TGTGCCAGCGGAGTACAGGGGAACACTGAAGCTTTCTTT
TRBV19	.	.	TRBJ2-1	CASSIGGRGISYNEQFF	TGTGCCAGTAGTATAGGTGGGCGGGGTATATCCTACAATGAGCAGTTCTTC